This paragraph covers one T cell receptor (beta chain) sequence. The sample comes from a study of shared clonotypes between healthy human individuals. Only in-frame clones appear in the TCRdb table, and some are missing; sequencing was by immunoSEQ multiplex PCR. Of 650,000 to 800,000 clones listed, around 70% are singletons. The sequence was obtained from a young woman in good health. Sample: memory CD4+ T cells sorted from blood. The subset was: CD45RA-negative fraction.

The CDR3 sequence: CASSLSGSEDAEQFF. In DNA form, the CDR3 reads TGTGCCAGCAGCTTGTCCGGTAGCGAGGACGCTGAGCAGTTCTTC. The chain has TRBV5-4 and TRBJ2-1; weak D call: TRBD2 (5 bases). Germline loops: CDR1 SGHNT, CDR2 YYREEE (reference sequence). This CDR3 region has 15 residues. Trimming shortened V by 1 base and J by 9 bases, and 17 bases separated the two germline ends.